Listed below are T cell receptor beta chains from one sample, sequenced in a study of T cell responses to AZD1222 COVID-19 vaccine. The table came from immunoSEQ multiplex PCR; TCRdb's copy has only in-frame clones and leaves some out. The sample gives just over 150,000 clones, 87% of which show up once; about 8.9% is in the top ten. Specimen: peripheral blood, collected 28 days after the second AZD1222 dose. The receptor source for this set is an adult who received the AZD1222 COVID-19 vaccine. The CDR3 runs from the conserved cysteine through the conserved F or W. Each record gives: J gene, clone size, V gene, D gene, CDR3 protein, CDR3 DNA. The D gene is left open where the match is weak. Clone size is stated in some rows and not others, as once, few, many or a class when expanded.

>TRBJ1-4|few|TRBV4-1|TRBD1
CASSQDSGQGARGEKLFF
TGCGCCAGCAGCCAAGATTCAGGACAGGGGGCGCGTGGCGAAAAACTGTTTTTT
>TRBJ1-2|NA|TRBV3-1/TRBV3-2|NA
CASSLGPTYGYTF
TGTGCCAGCAGCCTCGGACCTACTTATGGCTACACCTTC
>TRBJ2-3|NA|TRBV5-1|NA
CASSLARGSDTQYF
TGCGCCAGCAGCTTGGCCAGGGGCTCAGATACGCAGTATTTT
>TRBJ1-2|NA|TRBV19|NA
CASSISANYGYTF
TGTGCCAGTAGTATCAGTGCTAACTATGGCTACACCTTC
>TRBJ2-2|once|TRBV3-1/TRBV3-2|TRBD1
CAIKTGDPEAGELFF
TGTGCCATCAAAACAGGGGACCCCGAGGCCGGGGAGCTGTTTTTT
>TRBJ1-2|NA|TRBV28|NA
CASSTTLTGDTF
TGTGCCAGCAGTACAACCTTGACAGGTGACACCTTC
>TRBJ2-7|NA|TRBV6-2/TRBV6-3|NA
CASSYFSGRYEQYF
TGTGCCAGCAGTTACTTCTCGGGACGCTACGAGCAGTACTTC
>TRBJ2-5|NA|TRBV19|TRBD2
CASRTSGHQETQYF
TGTGCCAGTAGGACTAGCGGGCACCAAGAGACCCAGTACTTC
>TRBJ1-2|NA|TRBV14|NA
CASSQAHSGYGYTF
TGTGCCAGCAGCCAAGCGCACAGCGGCTATGGCTACACCTTC
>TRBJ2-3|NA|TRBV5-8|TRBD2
CASSSHGTSGGTDTQYF
TGTGCCAGCAGCTCCCACGGGACTAGTGGGGGTACAGATACGCAGTATTTT
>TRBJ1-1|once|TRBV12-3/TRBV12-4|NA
CASSYPRGRGAFF
TGTGCCAGCAGTTACCCCCGGGGCCGGGGAGCTTTCTTT
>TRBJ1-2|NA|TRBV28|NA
CASSPTGRYGYTF
TGTGCCAGCAGTCCTACGGGCCGTTATGGCTACACCTTC
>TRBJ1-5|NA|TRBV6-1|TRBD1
CASSAGQGPVDQPQHF
TGTGCCAGCAGTGCAGGACAGGGGCCTGTCGATCAGCCCCAGCATTTT
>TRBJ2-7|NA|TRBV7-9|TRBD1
CASSDPGQGGYEQYF
TGTGCCAGCAGCGATCCGGGACAGGGTGGCTACGAGCAGTACTTC
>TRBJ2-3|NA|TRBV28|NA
CASSLLGRGRAQYF
TGTGCCAGCAGTTTATTGGGTAGGGGCAGGGCGCAGTATTTT
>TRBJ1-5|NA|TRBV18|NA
CASSPMGPPQHF
TGTGCCAGCTCACCAATGGGGCCGCCCCAGCATTTT
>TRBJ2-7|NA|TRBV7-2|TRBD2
CASSEGTSGLYEQYF
TGTGCCAGCAGCGAAGGGACTAGCGGCCTCTACGAGCAGTACTTC
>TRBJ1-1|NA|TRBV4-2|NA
CASSHPDQAEAFF
TGTGCCAGCAGCCATCCCGACCAGGCTGAAGCTTTCTTT
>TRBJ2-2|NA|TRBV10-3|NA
CAIAGASNTGELFF
TGTGCCATCGCGGGGGCCTCGAACACCGGGGAGCTGTTTTTT
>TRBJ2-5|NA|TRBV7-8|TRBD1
CASSLGDRGEETQYF
TGTGCCAGCAGCTTAGGGGACAGGGGGGAGGAGACCCAGTACTTC
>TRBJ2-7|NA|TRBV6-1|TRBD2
CASSEGSGMVLEQYF
TGTGCCAGCAGTGAAGGGAGCGGGATGGTATTGGAGCAGTACTTC
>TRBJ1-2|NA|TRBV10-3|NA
CAISERAGDGYTF
TGTGCCATCAGTGAGAGAGCAGGGGATGGCTACACCTTC
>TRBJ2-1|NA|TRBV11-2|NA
CASSSRWDSHNEQFF
TGTGCCAGCAGCTCCAGGTGGGACTCCCACAATGAGCAGTTCTTC
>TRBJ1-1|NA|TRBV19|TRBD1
CASGGQGPSEAFF
TGTGCCAGTGGGGGACAGGGACCGTCTGAAGCTTTCTTT
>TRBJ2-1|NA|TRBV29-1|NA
CSANGGAGQFF
TGCAGCGCAAACGGGGGAGCAGGGCAGTTCTTC
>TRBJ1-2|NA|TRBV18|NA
CASSRGREPYGYTF
TGTGCCAGCTCACGGGGGAGGGAACCCTATGGCTACACCTTC
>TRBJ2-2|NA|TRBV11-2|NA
CASSLVSDGPTGELFF
TGTGCCAGCAGCTTAGTTTCAGATGGACCCACCGGGGAGCTGTTTTTT
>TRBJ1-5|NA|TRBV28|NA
CASSTRGGAAGQPQHF
TGTGCCAGCAGCACCAGAGGGGGGGCGGCGGGTCAGCCCCAGCATTTT
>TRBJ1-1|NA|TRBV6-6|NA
CASSKGMNTEAFF
TGTGCCAGCAGTAAGGGGATGAACACTGAAGCTTTCTTT
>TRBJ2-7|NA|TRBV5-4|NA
CASSLDGRVGEQYF
TGTGCCAGCAGCTTGGACGGGAGAGTAGGCGAGCAGTACTTC
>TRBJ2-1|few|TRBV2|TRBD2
CASKQDFTGGEQFF
TGTGCCAGCAAACAGGATTTCACGGGGGGTGAGCAGTTCTTC
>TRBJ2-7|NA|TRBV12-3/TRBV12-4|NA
CASSYQAPYEQYF
TGTGCCAGCAGTTACCAGGCCCCCTACGAGCAGTACTTC
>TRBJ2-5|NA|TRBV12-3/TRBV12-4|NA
CASSLLGGETQYF
TGTGCCAGCAGTTTACTGGGGGGAGAGACCCAGTACTTC
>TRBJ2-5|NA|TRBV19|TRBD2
CASSIDLAGGVETQYF
TGTGCCAGTAGTATAGATCTAGCGGGAGGAGTAGAGACCCAGTACTTC
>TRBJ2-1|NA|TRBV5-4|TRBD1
CASSNRDRGYNEQFF
TGTGCCAGCAGCAACCGGGACAGGGGCTACAATGAGCAGTTCTTC
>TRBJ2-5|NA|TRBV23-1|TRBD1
CASRPGTAETQYF
TGCGCCAGCAGGCCCGGGACAGCCGAGACCCAGTACTTC
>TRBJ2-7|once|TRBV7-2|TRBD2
CASSPQRDNSYEQYF
TGTGCCAGCAGCCCCCAGCGGGATAACTCCTACGAGCAGTACTTC
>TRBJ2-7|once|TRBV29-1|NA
CSVEDGQGYEQYF
TGCAGCGTTGAAGATGGGCAGGGCTACGAGCAGTACTTC
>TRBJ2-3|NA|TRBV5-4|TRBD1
CASSLTGTDTQYF
TGTGCCAGCAGCCTGACAGGGACGGATACGCAGTATTTT
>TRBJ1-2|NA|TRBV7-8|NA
CASSLGGDYGYTF
TGTGCCAGCAGCTTAGGGGGGGACTATGGCTACACCTTC
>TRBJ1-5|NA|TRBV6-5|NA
CASSYSDNQPQHF
TGTGCCAGCAGTTACTCTGATAATCAGCCCCAGCATTTT
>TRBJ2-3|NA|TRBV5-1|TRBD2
CASSPGRLAAKGRTDTQYF
TGCGCCAGCAGCCCCGGGAGACTAGCGGCAAAGGGGCGGACAGATACGCAGTATTTT
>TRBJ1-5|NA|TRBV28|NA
CANESTLLNQPQHF
TGTGCCAACGAGAGCACCCTTCTGAATCAGCCCCAGCATTTT
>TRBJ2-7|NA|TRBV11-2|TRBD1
CASRYPGTGPYEQYF
TGTGCCAGCAGATACCCCGGGACAGGGCCCTACGAGCAGTACTTC
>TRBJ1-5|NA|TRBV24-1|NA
CATSAAGHDSNQPQHF
TGTGCCACCAGTGCGGCCGGACATGATAGCAATCAGCCCCAGCATTTT
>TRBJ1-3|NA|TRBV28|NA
CASGSAGAVNTIYF
TGTGCCAGCGGTTCGGCGGGGGCAGTGAACACCATATATTTT